The entry below describes one T cell receptor beta chain. Its specificity is unknown. These data are taken from a study of T cell responses to AZD1222 COVID-19 vaccine. V lost 0 bases to trimming and J lost 3 bases; unmatched junction nucleotides: 15. The CDR3 is made up of 22 amino acids. Germline V gene lookup returns CDR1 SGHTA and CDR2 FQGTGA. The study's findings and limits: The study reported that nearly half of spike-specific TCRs target unmutated variant regions. Spike-specific TCR repertoires showed rising breadth and depth after two AZD1222 doses. No day 14 peak samples; only post-peak repertoires were characterized.

The data were produced by immunoSEQ multiplex PCR, yet TCRdb's version contains in-frame clones alone and is incomplete. The table has 130,000 or so clones, 70% to 90% seen once. The sequencing used peripheral blood, collected on day 0 of AZD1222 vaccination. The TCR originated in an adult in good health. The chain carries TRBV7-3 and TRBJ2-2, with 14 bases matching TRBD2. CDR3 in amino acids: CASSLTGSVGLAGGPDTGELFF. The CDR3 DNA reads TGTGCCAGCAGCTTAACGGGTTCTGTCGGACTAGCGGGGGGCCCGGACACCGGGGAGCTGTTTTTT. The whole variable domain, remainder taken from reference TRBV7-3 and TRBJ2-2, is GAGVSQTPSNKVTEKGKYVELRCDPISGHTALYWYRQSLGQGPEFLIYFQGTGAADDSGLPNDRFFAVRPEGSVSTLKIQRTERGDSAVYLCASSLTGSVGLAGGPDTGELFFGEGSRLTVL.